Listed here are 2 T cell receptor beta chains from one sample, sequenced in a study of blood T cell repertoires in COVID-19. The protocol was immunoSEQ multiplex PCR, while the TCRdb copy is restricted to in-frame clones and leaves out a portion. The top ten hold approximately 15% of the sample, which has 40,000 to 50,000 clones, approximately 85% seen once. Sequencing was done on a sample of peripheral blood. All receptors derive from a human donor in a cohort sampled during active COVID-19.

The chain has TRBV27 and TRBJ2-5; D is uncertain. V was trimmed by 5 bases and J by 5 bases, leaving 15 bases between them. Germline V CDR1 and CDR2: MNHEY, SMNVEV (reference sequence). This CDR3 contains 14 residues. DNA for the CDR3: TGTGCCAGCAGTCTTATAGAGTCGTCCGAGACCCAGTACTTC. This codes for CASSLIESSETQYF.

This clone was detected a few times. The chain couples TRBV4-1 to TRBJ2-3, with D uncertain. Trimming cost V 4 bases and J 9 bases, with 5 bases left between them. Germline CDR1 MGHRA, CDR2 YSYEKL. There are 10 residues in the CDR3. CDR3 sequence reads: CASSPLTQYF. The DNA of the CDR3 is TGCGCCAGCAGCCCATTGACGCAGTATTTT.